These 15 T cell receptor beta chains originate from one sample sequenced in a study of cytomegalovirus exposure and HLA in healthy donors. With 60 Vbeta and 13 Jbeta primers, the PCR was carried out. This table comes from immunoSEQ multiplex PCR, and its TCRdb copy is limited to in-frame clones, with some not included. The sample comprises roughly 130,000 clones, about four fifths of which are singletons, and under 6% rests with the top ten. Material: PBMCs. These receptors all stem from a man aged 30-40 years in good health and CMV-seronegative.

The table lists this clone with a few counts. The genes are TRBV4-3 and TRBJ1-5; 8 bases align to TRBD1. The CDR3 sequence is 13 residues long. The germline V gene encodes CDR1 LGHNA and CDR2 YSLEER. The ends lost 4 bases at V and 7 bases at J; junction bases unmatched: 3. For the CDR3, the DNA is TGCGCCAGCAGCCGGGACAGGCACCAGCCCCAGCATTTT. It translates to CASSRDRHQPQHF.

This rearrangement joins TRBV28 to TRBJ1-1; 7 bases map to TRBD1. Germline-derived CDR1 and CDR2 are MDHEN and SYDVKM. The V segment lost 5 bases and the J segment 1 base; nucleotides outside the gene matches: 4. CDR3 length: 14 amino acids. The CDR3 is CASSHRDRNTEAFF. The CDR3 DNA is TGTGCCAGCAGTCACCGGGACAGGAACACTGAAGCTTTCTTT.

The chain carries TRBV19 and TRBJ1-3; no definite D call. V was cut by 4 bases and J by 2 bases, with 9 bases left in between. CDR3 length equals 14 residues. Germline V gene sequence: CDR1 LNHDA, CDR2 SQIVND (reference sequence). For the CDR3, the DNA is TGTGCCAGTAGTACAACAATTACTGGAAACACCATATATTTT. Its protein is CASSTTITGNTIYF.

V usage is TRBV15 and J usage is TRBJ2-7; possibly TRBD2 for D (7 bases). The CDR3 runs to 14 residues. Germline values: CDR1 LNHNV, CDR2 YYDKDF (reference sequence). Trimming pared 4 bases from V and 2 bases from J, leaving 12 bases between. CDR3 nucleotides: TGTGCCACCAGCATCACGGGGGGCACCTACGAGCAGTACTTC. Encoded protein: CATSITGGTYEQYF.

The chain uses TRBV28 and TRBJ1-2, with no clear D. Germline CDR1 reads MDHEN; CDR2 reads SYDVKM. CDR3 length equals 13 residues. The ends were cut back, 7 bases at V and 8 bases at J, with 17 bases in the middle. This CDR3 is CASTFRRAEGYTF. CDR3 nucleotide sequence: TGTGCCAGCACCTTCAGGCGGGCGGAGGGCTACACCTTC.

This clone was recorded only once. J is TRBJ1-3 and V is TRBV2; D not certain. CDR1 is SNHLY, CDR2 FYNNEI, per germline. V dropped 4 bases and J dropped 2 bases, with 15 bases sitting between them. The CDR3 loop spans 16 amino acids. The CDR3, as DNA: TGTGCCAGCAGTGGCTCGGAGGGATTTCCTGGAAACACCATATATTTT. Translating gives CASSGSEGFPGNTIYF. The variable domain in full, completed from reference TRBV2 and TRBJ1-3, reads EPEVTQTPSHQVTQMGQEVILRCVPISNHLYFYWYRQILGQKVEFLVSFYNNEISEKSEIFDDQFSVERPDGSNFTLKIRSTKLEDSAMYFCASSGSEGFPGNTIYFGEGSWLTVV.

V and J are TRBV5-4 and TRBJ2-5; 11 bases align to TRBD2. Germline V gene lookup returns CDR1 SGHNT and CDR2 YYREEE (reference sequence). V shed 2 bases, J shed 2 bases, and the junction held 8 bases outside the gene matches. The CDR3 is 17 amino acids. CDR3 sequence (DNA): TGTGCCAGCAGCTTAACCCTTCGACTAGCGGGACAAGAGACCCAGTACTTC. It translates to CASSLTLRLAGQETQYF.

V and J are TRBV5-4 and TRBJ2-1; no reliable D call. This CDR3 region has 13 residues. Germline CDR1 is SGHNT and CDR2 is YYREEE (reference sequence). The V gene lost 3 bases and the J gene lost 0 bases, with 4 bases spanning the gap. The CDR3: CASSWSSYNEQFF. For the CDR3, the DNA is TGTGCCAGCAGCTGGAGCTCCTACAATGAGCAGTTCTTC.

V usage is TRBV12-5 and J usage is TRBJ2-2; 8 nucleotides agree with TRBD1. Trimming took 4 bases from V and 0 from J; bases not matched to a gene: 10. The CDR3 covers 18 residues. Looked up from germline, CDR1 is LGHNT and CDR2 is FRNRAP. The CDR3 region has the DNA TGTGCTAGTGGTTACGACAGGGGTAAAGGGGCGAACACCGGGGAGCTGTTTTTT. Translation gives CASGYDRGKGANTGELFF. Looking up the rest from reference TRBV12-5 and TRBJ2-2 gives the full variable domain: DARVTQTPRHKVTEMGQEVTMRCQPILGHNTVFWYRQTMMQGLELLAYFRNRAPLDDSGMPKDRFSAEMPDATLATLKIQPSEPRDSAVYFCASGYDRGKGANTGELFFGEGSRLTVL.

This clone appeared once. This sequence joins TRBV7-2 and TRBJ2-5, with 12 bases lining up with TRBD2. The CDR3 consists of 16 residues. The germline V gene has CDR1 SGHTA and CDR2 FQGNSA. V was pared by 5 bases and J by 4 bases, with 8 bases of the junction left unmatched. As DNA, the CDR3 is TGTGCCAGCAGCGCCGGACTAGCGGGAAGAAGAGAGACCCAGTACTTC. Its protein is CASSAGLAGRRETQYF.

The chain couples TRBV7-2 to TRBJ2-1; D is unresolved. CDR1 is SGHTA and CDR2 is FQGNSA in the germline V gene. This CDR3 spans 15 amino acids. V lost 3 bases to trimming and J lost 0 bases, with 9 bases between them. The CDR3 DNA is TGTGCCAGCAGCTTGACTGAAAGCTCCTACAATGAGCAGTTCTTC. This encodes CASSLTESSYNEQFF. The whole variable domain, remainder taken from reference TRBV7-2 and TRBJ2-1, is GAGVSQSPSNKVTEKGKDVELRCDPISGHTALYWYRQSLGQGLEFLIYFQGNSAPDKSGLPSDRFSAERTGGSVSTLTIQRTQQEDSAVYLCASSLTESSYNEQFFGPGTRLTVL.

The CDR3 region is CASSPNAGNEKLFF. The CDR3 DNA reads as TGTGCCAGCAGCCCCAACGCCGGTAATGAAAAACTGTTTTTT. The rearrangement joins TRBV5-4 to TRBJ1-4; D is uncertain. The germline gives CDR1 SGHNT, CDR2 YYREEE (reference sequence). The CDR3 spans 14 residues. Trimming cost V 4 bases and J 4 bases, with 11 bases left between them.

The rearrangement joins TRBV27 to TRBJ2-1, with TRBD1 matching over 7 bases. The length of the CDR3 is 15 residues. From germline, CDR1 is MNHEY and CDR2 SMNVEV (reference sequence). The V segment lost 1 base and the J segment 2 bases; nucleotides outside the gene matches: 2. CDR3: CASSLWDSTYNEQFF. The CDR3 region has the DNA TGTGCCAGCAGTTTATGGGACAGCACCTACAATGAGCAGTTCTTC.

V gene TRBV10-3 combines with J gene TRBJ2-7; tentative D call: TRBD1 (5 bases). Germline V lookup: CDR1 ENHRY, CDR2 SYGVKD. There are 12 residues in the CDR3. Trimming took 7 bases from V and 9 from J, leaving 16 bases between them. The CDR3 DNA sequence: TGTGCCATCATGACAGACCTTTATGGGCAGTACTTC. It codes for CAIMTDLYGQYF.

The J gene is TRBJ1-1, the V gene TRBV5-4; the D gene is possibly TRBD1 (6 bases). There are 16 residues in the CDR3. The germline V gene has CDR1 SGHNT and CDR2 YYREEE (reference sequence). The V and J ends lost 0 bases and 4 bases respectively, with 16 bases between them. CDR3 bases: TGTGCCAGCAGCTTGGATATATATGGGGGCGGCACTGAAGCTTTCTTT. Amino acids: CASSLDIYGGGTEAFF.